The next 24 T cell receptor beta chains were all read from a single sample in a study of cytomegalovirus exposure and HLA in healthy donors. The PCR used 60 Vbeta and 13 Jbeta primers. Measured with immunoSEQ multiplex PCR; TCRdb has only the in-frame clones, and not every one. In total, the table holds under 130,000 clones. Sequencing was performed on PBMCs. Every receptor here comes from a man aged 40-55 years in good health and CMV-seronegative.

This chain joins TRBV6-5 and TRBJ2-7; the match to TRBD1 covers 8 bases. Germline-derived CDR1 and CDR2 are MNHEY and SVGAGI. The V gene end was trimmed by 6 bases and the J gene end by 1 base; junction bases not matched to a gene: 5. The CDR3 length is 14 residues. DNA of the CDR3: TGTGCCAGCAGGATTGGACAGGGATCCTACGAGCAGTACTTC. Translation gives CASRIGQGSYEQYF.

The CDR3 here is CAWTFRGQFQPQHF. CDR3 DNA: TGTGCCTGGACTTTTAGGGGGCAGTTTCAGCCCCAGCATTTT. The J gene is TRBJ1-5, the V gene TRBV30; 7 nucleotides match TRBD1. The CDR3 sequence is 14 residues long. Losses at the gene ends were 4 bases for V and 6 bases for J; bases not matched to a gene: 9. Germline V CDR1 and CDR2: GTSNPN, SVGIG (reference sequence).

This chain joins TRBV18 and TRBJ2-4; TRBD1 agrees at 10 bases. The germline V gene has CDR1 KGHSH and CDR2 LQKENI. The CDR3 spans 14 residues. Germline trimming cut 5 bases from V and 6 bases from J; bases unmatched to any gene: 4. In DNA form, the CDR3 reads TGTGCCAGCTCATCGGGACAGGGGTTAAACATTCAGTACTTC. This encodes CASSSGQGLNIQYF.

The CDR3 loop reads CASGYRQRELFF. The CDR3 DNA reads TGTGCCAGCGGATACAGACAGCGGGAACTGTTTTTT. V and J are TRBV27 and TRBJ1-4, with D maybe TRBD1 (5 bases). This CDR3 is 12 amino acids long. Deletions cut 8 bases from V and 12 bases from J, with 16 bases between. Germline values: CDR1 MNHEY, CDR2 SMNVEV (reference sequence).

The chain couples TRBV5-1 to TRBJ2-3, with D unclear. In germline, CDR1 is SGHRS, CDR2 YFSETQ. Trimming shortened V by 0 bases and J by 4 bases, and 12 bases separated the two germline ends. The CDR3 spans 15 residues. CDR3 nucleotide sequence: TGCGCCAGCAGCTTGGCCCCTAGTGGAGCAGATACGCAGTATTTT. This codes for CASSLAPSGADTQYF. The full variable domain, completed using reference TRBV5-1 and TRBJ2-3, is KAGVTQTPRYLIKTRGQQVTLSCSPISGHRSVSWYQQTPGQGLQFLFEYFSETQRNKGNFPGRFSGRQFSNSRSEMNVSTLELGDSALYLCASSLAPSGADTQYFGPGTRLTVL.

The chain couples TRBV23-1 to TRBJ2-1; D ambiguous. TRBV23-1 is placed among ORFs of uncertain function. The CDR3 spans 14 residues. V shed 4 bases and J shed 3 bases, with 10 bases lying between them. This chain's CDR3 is CASSLPVFYNEQFF. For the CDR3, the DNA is TGCGCCAGCAGTCTACCGGTTTTCTACAATGAGCAGTTCTTC.

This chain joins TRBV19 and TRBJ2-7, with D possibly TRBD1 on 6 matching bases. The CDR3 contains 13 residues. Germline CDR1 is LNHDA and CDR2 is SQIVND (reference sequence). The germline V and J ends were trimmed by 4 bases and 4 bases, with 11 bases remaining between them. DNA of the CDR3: TGTGCCAGTAGTAGCCGACAGGTATACGAGCAGTACTTC. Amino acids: CASSSRQVYEQYF.

The CDR3 DNA reads TGTGCCAGCAGCTTAGAAACTACTTACAATGAGCAGTTCTTC. As protein: CASSLETTYNEQFF. The chain couples TRBV7-9 to TRBJ2-1; D unresolved. This CDR3 has 14 residues. V lost 1 base and J lost 4, with 8 bases in between. Germline CDR1 SEHNR, CDR2 FQNEAQ (reference sequence).

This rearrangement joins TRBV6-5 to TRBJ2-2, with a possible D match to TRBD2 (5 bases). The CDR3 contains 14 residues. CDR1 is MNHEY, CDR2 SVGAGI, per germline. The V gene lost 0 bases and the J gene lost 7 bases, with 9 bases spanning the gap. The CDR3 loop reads CASSYSGEIGELFF. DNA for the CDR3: TGTGCCAGCAGTTACTCCGGGGAGATCGGGGAGCTGTTTTTT.

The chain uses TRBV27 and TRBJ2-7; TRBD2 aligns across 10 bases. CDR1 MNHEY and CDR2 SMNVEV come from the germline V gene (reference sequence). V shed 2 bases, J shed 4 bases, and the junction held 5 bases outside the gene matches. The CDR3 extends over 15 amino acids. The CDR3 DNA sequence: TGTGCCAGCAGTTTAGATCCAGCGGGAGGGTACGAGCAGTACTTC. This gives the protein CASSLDPAGGYEQYF.

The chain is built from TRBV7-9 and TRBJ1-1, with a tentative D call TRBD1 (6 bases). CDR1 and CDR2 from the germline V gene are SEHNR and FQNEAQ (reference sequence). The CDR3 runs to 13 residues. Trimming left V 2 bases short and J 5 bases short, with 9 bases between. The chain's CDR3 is CASSLKGETEAFF. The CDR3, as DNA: TGTGCCAGCAGCTTAAAGGGGGAGACTGAAGCTTTCTTT.

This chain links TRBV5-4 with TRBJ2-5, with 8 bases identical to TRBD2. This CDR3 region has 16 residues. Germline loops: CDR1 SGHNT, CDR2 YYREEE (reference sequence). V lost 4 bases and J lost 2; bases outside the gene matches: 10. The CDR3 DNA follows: TGTGCCAGCAGCCTGGGCCCGGCGGGGGGACAAGAGACCCAGTACTTC. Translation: CASSLGPAGGQETQYF.

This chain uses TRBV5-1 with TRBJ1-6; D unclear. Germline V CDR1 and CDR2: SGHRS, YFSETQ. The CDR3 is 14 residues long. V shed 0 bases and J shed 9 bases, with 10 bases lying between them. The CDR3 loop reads CASSLEAGVSPLHF. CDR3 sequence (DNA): TGCGCCAGCAGCTTGGAGGCCGGGGTTTCACCCCTCCACTTT.

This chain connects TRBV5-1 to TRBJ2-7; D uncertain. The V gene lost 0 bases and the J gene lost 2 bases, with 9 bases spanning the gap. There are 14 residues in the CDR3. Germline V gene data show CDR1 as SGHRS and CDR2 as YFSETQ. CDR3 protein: CASSLAGEAYEQYF. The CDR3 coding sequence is TGCGCCAGCAGCTTGGCCGGAGAAGCCTACGAGCAGTACTTC.

As DNA, the CDR3 is TGTGCCAGCAGCTTGGGGGAGGCAGGGGGTGAAAAACTGTTTTTT. As protein: CASSLGEAGGEKLFF. The chain carries TRBV7-8 and TRBJ1-4, with 7 positions matching TRBD1. Germline V gives CDR1 SGHVS, CDR2 FQNEAQ. Losses at the gene ends were 3 bases for V and 7 bases for J; bases not matched to a gene: 8. CDR3 size: 15 residues.

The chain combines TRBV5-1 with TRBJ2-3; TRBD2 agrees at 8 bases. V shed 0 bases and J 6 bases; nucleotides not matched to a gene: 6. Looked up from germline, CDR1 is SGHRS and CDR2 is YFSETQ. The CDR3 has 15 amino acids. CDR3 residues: CASSLGQRGTDTQYF. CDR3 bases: TGCGCCAGCAGCTTGGGTCAGCGGGGGACGGATACGCAGTATTTT.

The CDR3 here is CASSERQGNQPQHF. The CDR3 DNA reads as TGTGCCAGCAGTGAAAGACAGGGCAATCAGCCCCAGCATTTT. The rearrangement links TRBV2 to TRBJ1-5; D perhaps matches TRBD1 (6 bases). Germline CDR1 reads SNHLY; CDR2 reads FYNNEI. The CDR3 covers 14 residues. Trimming stripped 2 bases from V and 2 bases from J, with 7 bases between.

DNA for the CDR3: TGTGCCAGCAGTAGGGACAGACGTAACTATGGCTACACCTTC. Its translation: CASSRDRRNYGYTF. The V gene is TRBV5-6, the J gene TRBJ1-2; 7 nucleotides align to TRBD1. The germline gives CDR1 SGHDT, CDR2 YYEEEE. V gave up 5 bases and J gave up 1 base; unmatched junction bases: 5. The length of the CDR3 is 14 residues.

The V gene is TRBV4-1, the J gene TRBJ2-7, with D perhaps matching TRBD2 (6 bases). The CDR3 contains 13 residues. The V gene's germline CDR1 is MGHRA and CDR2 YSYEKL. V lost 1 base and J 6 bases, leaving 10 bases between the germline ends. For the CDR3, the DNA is TGCGCCAGCAGCCAAGGGGGGGTGGGCGAGCAGTACTTC. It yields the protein CASSQGGVGEQYF.

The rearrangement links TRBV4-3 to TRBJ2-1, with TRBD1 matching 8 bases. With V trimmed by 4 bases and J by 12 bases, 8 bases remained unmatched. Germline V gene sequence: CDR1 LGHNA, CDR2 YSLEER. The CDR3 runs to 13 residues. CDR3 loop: CASSPAGGAGQFF. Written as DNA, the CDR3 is TGCGCCAGCAGCCCGGCAGGGGGCGCAGGGCAGTTCTTC.

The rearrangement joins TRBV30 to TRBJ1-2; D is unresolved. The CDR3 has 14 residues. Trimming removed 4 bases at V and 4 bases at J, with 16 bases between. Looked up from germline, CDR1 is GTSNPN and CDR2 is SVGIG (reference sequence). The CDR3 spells CAWNLDGGSYGYTF. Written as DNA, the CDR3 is TGTGCCTGGAATCTCGACGGAGGTTCCTATGGCTACACCTTC.

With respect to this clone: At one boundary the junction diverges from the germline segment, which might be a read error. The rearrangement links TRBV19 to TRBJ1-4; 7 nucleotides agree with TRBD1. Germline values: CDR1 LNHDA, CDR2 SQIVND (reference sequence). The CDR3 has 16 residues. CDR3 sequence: CASSIKTGTGSERLFF. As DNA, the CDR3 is TGTGCCAGTAGTATAAAGACAGGGACGGGTTCTGAAAGACTGTTTTTT. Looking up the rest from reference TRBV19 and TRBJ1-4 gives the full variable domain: DGGITQSPKYLFRKEGQNVTLSCEQNLNHDAMYWYRQDPGQGLRLIYYSQIVNDFQKGDIAEGYSVSREKKESFPLTVTSAQKNPTAFYLCASSIKTGTGSERLFFGSGTQLSVL.

The CDR3 region is CASSLDSQETQYF. The DNA of the CDR3 is TGCGCCAGCAGCCTGGACAGTCAAGAGACCCAGTACTTC. The chain uses TRBV5-1 and TRBJ2-5; TRBD1 is a possible D gene (6 bases). CDR1 and CDR2 from the germline V gene are SGHRS and YFSETQ. The CDR3 has 13 amino acids. V lost 4 bases to trimming and J lost 2 bases, with 9 bases between them.

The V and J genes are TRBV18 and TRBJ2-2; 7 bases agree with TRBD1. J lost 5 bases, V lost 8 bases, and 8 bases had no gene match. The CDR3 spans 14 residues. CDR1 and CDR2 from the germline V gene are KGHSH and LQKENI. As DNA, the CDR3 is TGTGCCAGCCTGGGACAGCTTAGTACCGGGGAGCTGTTTTTT. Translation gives CASLGQLSTGELFF.